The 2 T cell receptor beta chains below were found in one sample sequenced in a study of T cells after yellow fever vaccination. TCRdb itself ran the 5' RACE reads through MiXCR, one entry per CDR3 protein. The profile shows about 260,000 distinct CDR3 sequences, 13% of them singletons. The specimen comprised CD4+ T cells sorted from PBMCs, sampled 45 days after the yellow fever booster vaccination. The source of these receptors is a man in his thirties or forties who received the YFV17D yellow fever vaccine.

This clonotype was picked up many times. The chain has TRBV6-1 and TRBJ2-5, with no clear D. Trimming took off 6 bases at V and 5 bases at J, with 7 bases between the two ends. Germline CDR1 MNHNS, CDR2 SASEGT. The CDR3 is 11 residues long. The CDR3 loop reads CASSVWETQYF. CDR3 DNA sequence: TGTGCCAGCAGCGTGTGGGAGACCCAGTACTTC.

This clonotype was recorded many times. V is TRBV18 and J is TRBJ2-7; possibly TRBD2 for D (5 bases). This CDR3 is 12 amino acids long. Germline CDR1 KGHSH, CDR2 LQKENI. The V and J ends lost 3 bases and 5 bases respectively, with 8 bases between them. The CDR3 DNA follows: TGTGCCAGCTCACCCACTAGGGACGAGCAGTACTTC. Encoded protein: CASSPTRDEQYF.